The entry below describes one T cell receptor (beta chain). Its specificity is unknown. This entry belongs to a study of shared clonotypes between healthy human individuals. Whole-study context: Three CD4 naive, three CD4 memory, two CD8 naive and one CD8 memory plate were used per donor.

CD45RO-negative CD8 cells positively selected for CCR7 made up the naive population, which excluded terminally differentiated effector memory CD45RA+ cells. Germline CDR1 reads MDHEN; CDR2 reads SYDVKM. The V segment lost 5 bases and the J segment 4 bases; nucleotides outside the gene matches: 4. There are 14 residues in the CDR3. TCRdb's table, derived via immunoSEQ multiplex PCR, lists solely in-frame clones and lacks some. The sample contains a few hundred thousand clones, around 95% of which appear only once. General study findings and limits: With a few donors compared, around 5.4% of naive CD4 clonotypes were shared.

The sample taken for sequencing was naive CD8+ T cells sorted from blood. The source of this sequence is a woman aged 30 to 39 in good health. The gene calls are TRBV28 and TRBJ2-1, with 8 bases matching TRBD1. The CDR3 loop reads CASSRQGTYNEQFF. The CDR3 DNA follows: TGTGCCAGCAGTCGACAGGGGACGTACAATGAGCAGTTCTTC.